This T cell receptor (beta chain) comes out of a study of cytomegalovirus exposure and HLA in healthy donors. General study results and limits: Among TCR sequences, most were rare, though some public TCRs appeared in many donors.

A note on this clone: Its target is unknown.

This CDR3 is built from 14 residues. From germline, CDR1 is SNHLY and CDR2 FYNNEI. Amplification used 60 Vbeta primers and 13 Jbeta primers. Some clones are missing from TCRdb's copy, which holds only in-frame ones; the method was immunoSEQ multiplex PCR. The repertoire has approximately 150,000 clones, 70% to 85% of them found once; the top ten carry approximately 2.3%. This receptor was obtained from a male donor in good health and CMV-seronegative. The sequencing sample was made of PBMCs. The chain combines TRBV2 with TRBJ2-5; maybe TRBD2 (6 bases). The assigned J gene may be wrong: the sequence end matches TRBJ2-7 better. The CDR3 DNA is TGTGCCAGCAGGGGACTTTTCACGTTGGACGAGCAGTACTTC. Protein product: CASRGLFTLDEQYF.